This T cell receptor (beta chain) was recovered during a study of cytomegalovirus exposure and HLA in healthy donors. Germline-derived CDR1 and CDR2 are GTSNPN and SVGIG (reference sequence). V lost 4 bases and J lost 2, with 11 bases in between. The CDR3 is made up of 14 amino acids. With 60 Vbeta and 13 Jbeta primers, the PCR was carried out. Assay: immunoSEQ multiplex PCR; the TCRdb copy retains only in-frame clones and omits some. The table lists about 78,000 clones, 72% of them singletons. This clone occurred once. The rearrangement joins TRBV30 to TRBJ2-2; D not certain. The origin of this receptor is a woman in her 40s in good health and CMV-seropositive. Sequenced input: PBMCs. The CDR3 reads CAWIRNRNTGELFF. The CDR3, as DNA: TGTGCCTGGATCAGGAACAGAAACACCGGGGAGCTGTTTTTT.